This T cell receptor (beta chain) comes out of a study of CD4+ T cells in melanoma. Study-wide results and caveats: A reported correlation linked neoantigen-specific CD4+ T cells to CD8+, macrophage and B cell function. Reportedly, melanoma neoantigen-specific CD4+ T cells showed varied differentiation states.

Sequenced by immunoSEQ multiplex PCR; TCRdb stores in-frame clones only, minus some. The sample holds over 100,000 clones, roughly 90% seen once. The CDR3 spans 15 residues. The ends were cut back, 5 bases at V and 5 bases at J, with 18 bases in the middle. Germline V gene sequence: CDR1 KGHSH, CDR2 LQKENI. The table lists this clone with a count of one. Antigen: not known. Material for sequencing was peripheral blood. This TCR derives from a human donor with melanoma. The chain joins TRBV18 to TRBJ2-5; a weak D match, TRBD1 (6 bases). The CDR3 DNA is TGTGCCAGCTCAACCGGGACAACCTCTCCGGAGACCCAGTACTTC. Encoded protein: CASSTGTTSPETQYF.